The text below deals with one TCR beta chain. Its target is unknown. A much larger clone is a single base away; this may be a read error. A sample-barcoded 5' primer and a J-beta primer mix were used in a second PCR of roughly 6 to 12 cycles. One entry per CDR3 protein results from TCRdb running MiXCR on the 5' RACE reads. The sample records 1.5 million to 2 million distinct CDR3 sequences, approximately 28% being singletons. Researchers isolated at least 7 million PBMCs per sample. This sample is drawn from a study of blood T cells in healthy people across ages. Findings of the study overall: PBMCs went unsorted, and a conclusive naive versus antigen-experienced comparison was therefore prevented. Diversity was estimated from one million T cells, and these estimates were considered underestimates.

V was trimmed by 0 bases and J by 2 bases, leaving 11 bases between them. The CDR3 totals 15 residues. The germline CDR1 and CDR2 sequences are MGHRA and YSYEKL. The TCR comes from a woman aged 30 to 39 in good health. The chain uses TRBV4-1 and TRBJ2-7; D is undetermined. The specimen sequenced was blood. This CDR3 reads CASSQDKAPTYEQYF. The CDR3 DNA reads as TGCGCCAGCAGCCAAGATAAGGCACCTACCTACGAGCAGTACTTC.